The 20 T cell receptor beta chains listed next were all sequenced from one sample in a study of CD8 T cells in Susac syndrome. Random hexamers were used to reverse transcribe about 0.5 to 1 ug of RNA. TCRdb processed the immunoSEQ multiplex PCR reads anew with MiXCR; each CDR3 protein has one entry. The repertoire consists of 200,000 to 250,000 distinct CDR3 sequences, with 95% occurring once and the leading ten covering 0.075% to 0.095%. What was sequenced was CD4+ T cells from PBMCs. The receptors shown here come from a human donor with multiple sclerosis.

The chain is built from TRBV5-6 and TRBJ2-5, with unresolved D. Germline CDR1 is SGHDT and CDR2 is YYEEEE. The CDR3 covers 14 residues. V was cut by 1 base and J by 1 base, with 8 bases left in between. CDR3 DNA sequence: TGTGCCAGCAGCTTGTATCGGAGCCAAGAGACCCAGTACTTC. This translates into CASSLYRSQETQYF.

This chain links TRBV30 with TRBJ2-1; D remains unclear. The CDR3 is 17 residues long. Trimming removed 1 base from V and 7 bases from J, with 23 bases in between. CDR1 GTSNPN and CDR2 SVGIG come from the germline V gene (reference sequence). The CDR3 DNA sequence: TGTGCCTGGAGTGGACTTGTGGGTAGGGTAAGATGGAATGAGCAGTTCTTC. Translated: CAWSGLVGRVRWNEQFF.

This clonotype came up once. The CDR3 DNA reads as TGCAGTGCTAGAGTGGGGGGGACTAACTATGGCTACACCTTC. This gives the protein CSARVGGTNYGYTF. The genes are TRBV20-1 and TRBJ1-2; TRBD1 might be the D (5 bases). Germline assignment: CDR1 DFQATT and CDR2 SNEGSKA (reference sequence). This CDR3 spans 14 amino acids. Trimming pared 1 base from V and 0 bases from J, leaving 9 bases between.

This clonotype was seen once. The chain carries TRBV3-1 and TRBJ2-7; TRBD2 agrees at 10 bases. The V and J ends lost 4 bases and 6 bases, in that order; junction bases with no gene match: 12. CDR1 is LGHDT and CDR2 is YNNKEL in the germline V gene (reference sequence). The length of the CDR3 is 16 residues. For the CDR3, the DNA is TGTGCCAGCAGCCGCCTCTCTAGCGGGAGTTTGGCCGAGCAGTACTTC. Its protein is CASSRLSSGSLAEQYF.

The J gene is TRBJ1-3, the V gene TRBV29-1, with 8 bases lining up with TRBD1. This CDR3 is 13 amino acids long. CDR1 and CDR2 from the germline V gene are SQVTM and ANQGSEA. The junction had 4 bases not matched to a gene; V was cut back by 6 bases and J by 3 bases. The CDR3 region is CSVSDRGGNTIYF. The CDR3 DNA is TGCAGCGTATCAGACAGGGGTGGAAACACCATATATTTT. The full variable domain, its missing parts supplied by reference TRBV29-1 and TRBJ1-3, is SAVISQKPSRDICQRGTSLTIQCQVDSQVTMMFWYRQQPGQSLTLIATANQGSEATYESGFVIDKFPISRPNLTFSTLTVSNMSPEDSSIYLCSVSDRGGNTIYFGEGSWLTVV.

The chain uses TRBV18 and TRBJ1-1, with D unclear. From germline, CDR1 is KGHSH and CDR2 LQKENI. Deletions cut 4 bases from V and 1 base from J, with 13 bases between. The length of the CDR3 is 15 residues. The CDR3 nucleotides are TGTGCCAGCTCACTCGGACGGAAGGAGAACACTGAAGCTTTCTTT. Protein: CASSLGRKENTEAFF.

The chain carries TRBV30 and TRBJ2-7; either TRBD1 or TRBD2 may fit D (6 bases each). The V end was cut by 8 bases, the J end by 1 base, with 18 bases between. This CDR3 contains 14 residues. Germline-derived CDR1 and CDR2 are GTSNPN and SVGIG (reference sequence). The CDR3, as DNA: TGTGCCGGAAAAAGGGGGGATTCGTCCTACGAGCAGTACTTC. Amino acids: CAGKRGDSSYEQYF.

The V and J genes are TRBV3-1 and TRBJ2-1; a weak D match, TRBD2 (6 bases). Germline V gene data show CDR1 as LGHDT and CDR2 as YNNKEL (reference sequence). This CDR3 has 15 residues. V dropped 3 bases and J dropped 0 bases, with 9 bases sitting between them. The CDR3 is CASSHYGSSYNEQFF. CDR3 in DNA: TGTGCCAGCAGCCATTACGGGAGCTCCTACAATGAGCAGTTCTTC.

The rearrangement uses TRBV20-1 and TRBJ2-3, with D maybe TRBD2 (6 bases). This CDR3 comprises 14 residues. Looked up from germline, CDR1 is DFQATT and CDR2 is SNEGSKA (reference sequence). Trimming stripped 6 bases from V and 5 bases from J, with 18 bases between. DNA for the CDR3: TGCAGTGCGCTGGGACTTCCCAACGGAGATACGCAGTATTTT. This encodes CSALGLPNGDTQYF.

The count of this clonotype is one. The CDR3 DNA follows: TGTGCCAGTAGTAGTCAGGGGATGAGCACTGAAGCTTTCTTT. As protein: CASSSQGMSTEAFF. The J gene is TRBJ1-1, the V gene TRBV19; a weak D match, TRBD1 (6 bases). V shed 4 bases and J shed 4 bases, with 13 bases lying between them. CDR1 and CDR2 from the germline V gene are LNHDA and SQIVND (reference sequence). The CDR3 has 14 residues.

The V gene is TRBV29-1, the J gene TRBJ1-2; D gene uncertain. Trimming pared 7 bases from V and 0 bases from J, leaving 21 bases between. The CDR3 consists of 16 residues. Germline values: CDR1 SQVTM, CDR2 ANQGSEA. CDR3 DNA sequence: TGCAGCGCCTTGAGTTCCGGGAGGGAGGCTAACTATGGCTACACCTTC. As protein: CSALSSGREANYGYTF. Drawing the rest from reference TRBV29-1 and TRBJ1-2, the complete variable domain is SAVISQKPSRDICQRGTSLTIQCQVDSQVTMMFWYRQQPGQSLTLIATANQGSEATYESGFVIDKFPISRPNLTFSTLTVSNMSPEDSSIYLCSALSSGREANYGYTFGSGTRLTVV.

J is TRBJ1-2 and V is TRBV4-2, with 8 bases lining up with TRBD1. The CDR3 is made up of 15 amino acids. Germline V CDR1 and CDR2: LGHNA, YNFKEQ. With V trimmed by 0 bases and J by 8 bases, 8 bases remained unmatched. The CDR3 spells CASSQDPTGGDGYTF. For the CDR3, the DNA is TGTGCCAGCAGCCAAGATCCAACAGGGGGAGACGGCTACACCTTC.

CDR3 bases: TGTGCCAGCAGATCTCAGGGCGGTGTGAGGTATGAGCAGTTCTTC. Translating gives CASRSQGGVRYEQFF. J is TRBJ2-1 and V is TRBV2, with D perhaps matching TRBD1 (5 bases). In germline, CDR1 is SNHLY, CDR2 FYNNEI. The CDR3 runs 15 residues. The germline V and J ends were trimmed by 6 bases and 8 bases, with 20 bases remaining between them. Full variable domain (rest looked up from reference TRBV2 and TRBJ2-1): EPEVTQTPSHQVTQMGQEVILRCVPISNHLYFYWYRQILGQKVEFLVSFYNNEISEKSEIFDDQFSVERPDGSNFTLKIRSTKLEDSAMYFCASRSQGGVRYEQFFGPGTRLTVL.

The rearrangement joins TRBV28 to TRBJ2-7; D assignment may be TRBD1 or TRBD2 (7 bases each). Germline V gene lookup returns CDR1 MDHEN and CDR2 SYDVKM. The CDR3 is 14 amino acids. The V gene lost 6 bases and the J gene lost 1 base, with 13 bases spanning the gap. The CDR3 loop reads CASRGGTASYEQYF. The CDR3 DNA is TGTGCCAGCAGGGGAGGGACAGCGTCCTACGAGCAGTACTTC. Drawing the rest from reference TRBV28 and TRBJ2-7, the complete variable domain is DVKVTQSSRYLVKRTGEKVFLECVQDMDHENMFWYRQDPGLGLRLIYFSYDVKMKEKGDIPEGYSVSREKKERFSLILESASTNQTSMYLCASRGGTASYEQYFGPGTRLTVT.

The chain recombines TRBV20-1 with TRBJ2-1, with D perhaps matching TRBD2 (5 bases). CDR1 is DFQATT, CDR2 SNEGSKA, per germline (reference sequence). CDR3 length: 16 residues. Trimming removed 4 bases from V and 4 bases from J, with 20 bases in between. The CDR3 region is CSANQRASIGYNEQFF. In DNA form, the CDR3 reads TGCAGTGCTAATCAGAGGGCTAGCATCGGATACAATGAGCAGTTCTTC.

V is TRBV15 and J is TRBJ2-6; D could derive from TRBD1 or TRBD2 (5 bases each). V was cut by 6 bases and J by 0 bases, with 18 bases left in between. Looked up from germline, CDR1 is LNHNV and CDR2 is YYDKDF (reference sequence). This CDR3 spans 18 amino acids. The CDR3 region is CATRGRSGTSSGANVLTF. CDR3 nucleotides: TGTGCCACCAGGGGTCGTTCAGGGACGAGCTCTGGGGCCAACGTCCTGACTTTC.

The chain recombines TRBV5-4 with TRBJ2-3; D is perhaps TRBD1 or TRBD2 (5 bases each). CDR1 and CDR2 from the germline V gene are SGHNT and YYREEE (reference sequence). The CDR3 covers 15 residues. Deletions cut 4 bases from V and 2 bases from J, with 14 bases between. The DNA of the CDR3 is TGTGCCAGCAGCCGCTGGGACCTCCACACAGATACGCAGTATTTT. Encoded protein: CASSRWDLHTDTQYF.

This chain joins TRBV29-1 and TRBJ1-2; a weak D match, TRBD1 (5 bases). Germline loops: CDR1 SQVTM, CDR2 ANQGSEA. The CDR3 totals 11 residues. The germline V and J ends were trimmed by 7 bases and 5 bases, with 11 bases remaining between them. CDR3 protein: CSAPGGYGYTF. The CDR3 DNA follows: TGCAGCGCTCCGGGGGGTTATGGCTACACCTTC.

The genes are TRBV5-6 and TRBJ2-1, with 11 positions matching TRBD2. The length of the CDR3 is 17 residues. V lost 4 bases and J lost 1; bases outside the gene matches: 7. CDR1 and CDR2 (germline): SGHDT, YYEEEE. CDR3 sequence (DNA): TGTGCCAGCAGCCTACTAGGGACTAGCGGATCCTACAATGAGCAGTTCTTC. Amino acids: CASSLLGTSGSYNEQFF.

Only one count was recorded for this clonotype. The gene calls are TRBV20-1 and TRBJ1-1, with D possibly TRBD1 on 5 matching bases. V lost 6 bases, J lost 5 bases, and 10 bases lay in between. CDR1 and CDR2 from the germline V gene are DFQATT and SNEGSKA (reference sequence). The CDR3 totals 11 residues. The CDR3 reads CSAIRDTEAFF. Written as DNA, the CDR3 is TGCAGTGCCATCAGGGATACTGAAGCTTTCTTT.